Listed here are 16 T cell receptor beta chains from one sample, sequenced in a study of neurological immune-mediated disorders. MiXCR, applied by TCRdb to the 5' RACE reads, yields one record per CDR3 protein. The sample lists fewer than 80,000 distinct CDR3 sequences; around 5.2% were seen once. The sequenced material came from PBMCs. The receptors derive from a woman aged 45-59 years with multiple sclerosis.

Many counts were recorded for this clonotype. In nucleotides, the CDR3 is TGTGCCAGCAGTGACGTCCCCACAGGGGCGGGTGGAAAACTGTTTTTT. Its protein product is CASSDVPTGAGGKLFF. This chain uses TRBV2 with TRBJ1-4, with TRBD1 matching over 7 bases. The germline gives CDR1 SNHLY, CDR2 FYNNEI. Germline trimming cut 3 bases from V and 10 bases from J; bases unmatched to any gene: 14. The CDR3 consists of 16 residues.

The chain employs TRBV4-1 and TRBJ1-4; no clear D. The germline gives CDR1 MGHRA, CDR2 YSYEKL. V was clipped by 0 bases and J by 4 bases, with 9 bases between them. There are 15 residues in the CDR3. The CDR3: CASSQEGQINEKLFF. The CDR3 region has the DNA TGCGCCAGCAGCCAAGAGGGCCAGATTAATGAAAAACTGTTTTTT.

This clonotype has a count of ten or more. CDR3 loop: CASSQDRIDVSGLSEKLFF. The CDR3 DNA sequence: TGCGCCAGCAGCCAAGATCGTATAGACGTTTCAGGATTGAGTGAAAAACTGTTTTTT. V is TRBV4-3 and J is TRBJ1-4; no reliable D call. Germline V gene data show CDR1 as LGHNA and CDR2 as YSLEER. Trimming stripped 0 bases from V and 7 bases from J, with 24 bases between. CDR3 length: 19 residues.

This clonotype was observed a few times. The chain employs TRBV15 and TRBJ1-1; perhaps TRBD1 as D (5 bases). Germline-derived CDR1 and CDR2 are LNHNV and YYDKDF (reference sequence). The V end lost 7 bases, the J end lost 8 bases, and 20 bases lay between the germline ends. The CDR3 loop spans 14 amino acids. CDR3 sequence: CATTSGGRALEAFF. The CDR3 coding sequence is TGTGCCACCACCTCGGGGGGGAGGGCCCTGGAAGCTTTCTTT. Using reference TRBV15 and TRBJ1-1 for the parts outside the CDR3, the full variable domain is DAMVIQNPRYQVTQFGKPVTLSCSQTLNHNVMYWYQQKSSQAPKLLFHYYDKDFNNEADTPDNFQSRRPNTSFCFLDIRSPGLGDTAMYLCATTSGGRALEAFFGQGTRLTVV.

This clonotype was seen at least ten times. V gene TRBV4-1 combines with J gene TRBJ2-1; a possible D gene is TRBD2 (5 bases). This CDR3 has 15 residues. Looked up from germline, CDR1 is MGHRA and CDR2 is YSYEKL. Between the trimmed V and J ends, which lost 4 bases and 6 bases, there was a span of 16 bases. CDR3 amino acids: CASSLRGEPINEQFF. For the CDR3, the DNA is TGCGCCAGCAGCCTACGGGGTGAACCAATCAATGAGCAGTTCTTC.

V gene TRBV4-1 combines with J gene TRBJ1-4, with TRBD1 matching 7 bases. V was pared by 1 base and J by 5 bases, with 4 bases of the junction left unmatched. This CDR3 region has 15 residues. Germline CDR1 is MGHRA and CDR2 is YSYEKL. The chain's CDR3 is CASSQGQGGNEKLFF. CDR3 coding DNA: TGCGCCAGCAGCCAAGGACAGGGAGGAAATGAAAAACTGTTTTTT.

This clonotype was detected ten times or more. The chain is built from TRBV6-2 or TRBV6-3 and TRBJ2-5, with D tentatively TRBD1 (6 bases). The V gene lost 0 bases and the J gene lost 0 bases, with 14 bases spanning the gap. The length of the CDR3 is 17 residues. Germline V gene lookup returns CDR1 MNHEY and CDR2 SVGEGT. CDR3 sequence reads: CASSYSTRGDYQETQYF. As DNA, the CDR3 is TGTGCCAGCAGTTACTCGACCAGGGGCGATTACCAAGAGACCCAGTACTTC.

This clonotype was picked up many times. The genes are TRBV5-6 and TRBJ2-7; D is tentatively TRBD1 or TRBD2 (5 bases each). Germline CDR1 SGHDT, CDR2 YYEEEE. There are 14 residues in the CDR3. The V end was cut by 4 bases, the J end by 5 bases, with 16 bases between. CDR3 in DNA: TGTGCCAGCAGCCTCCTAAATGGGGACCACGAGCAGTACTTC. Protein product: CASSLLNGDHEQYF.

The chain joins TRBV4-3 to TRBJ1-2; possible D gene TRBD1, 5 bases. The V gene's germline CDR1 is LGHNA and CDR2 YSLEER. CDR3 length: 15 amino acids. Trimming took off 0 bases at V and 7 bases at J, with 15 bases between the two ends. The CDR3 DNA is TGCGCCAGCAGCCAAGATTCGGGACGGGAGATTGGCTACACCTTC. Protein: CASSQDSGREIGYTF.

This clonotype appeared many times. V usage is TRBV20-1 and J usage is TRBJ2-5; D remains unclear. The CDR3 contains 13 residues. The V gene's germline CDR1 is DFQATT and CDR2 SNEGSKA (reference sequence). The CDR3 coding sequence is TGCAGCGTCGCACTACATGGTGGGGAGACCCAGTACTTC. This translates into CSVALHGGETQYF.

The chain joins TRBV14 to TRBJ2-1, with D unresolved. Trimming removed 4 bases at V and 8 bases at J, with 15 bases between. This CDR3 contains 14 residues. Germline V gene data show CDR1 as SGHDN and CDR2 as FVKESK. CDR3 nucleotides: TGTGCCAGCAGCCCACTTTCGAGCCCCCATGAGCAGTTCTTC. Translation gives CASSPLSSPHEQFF.

The table lists this clonotype with many counts. As DNA, the CDR3 is TGCAGTGCTCAGCGGGGGTCGGACAATGAGCAGTTCTTC. It is translated as CSAQRGSDNEQFF. The chain employs TRBV20-1 and TRBJ2-1; the match to TRBD2 covers 8 bases. Trimming cost V 5 bases and J 5 bases; bases outside gene matches: 5. CDR1 is DFQATT, CDR2 SNEGSKA, per germline (reference sequence). The CDR3 sequence is 13 residues long.

The gene calls are TRBV12-5 and TRBJ1-2; possibly TRBD1 for D (6 bases). Germline CDR1 reads LGHNT; CDR2 reads FRNRAP. The CDR3 consists of 15 residues. V was clipped by 3 bases and J by 5 bases, with 16 bases between them. CDR3: CASGFFHRAPYGYTF. The CDR3 coding sequence is TGTGCTAGTGGTTTCTTCCACAGGGCCCCGTATGGCTACACCTTC.

This clonotype was recorded many times. The V and J genes are TRBV7-9 and TRBJ1-2, with D maybe TRBD1 (5 bases). From germline, CDR1 is SEHNR and CDR2 FQNEAQ (reference sequence). The V end was cut by 4 bases, the J end by 5 bases, with 17 bases between. The CDR3 is 15 residues long. DNA for the CDR3: TGTGCCAGCAGCTCCCTCAGGGTATCGGTATATGGCTACACCTTC. This encodes CASSSLRVSVYGYTF.

This clonotype has a count of ten or more. The chain joins TRBV29-1 to TRBJ1-2, with unresolved D. The germline V gene has CDR1 SQVTM and CDR2 ANQGSEA. Trimming took 4 bases from V and 7 from J, leaving 13 bases between them. The CDR3 covers 12 residues. The CDR3 region is CSVGTPWGGYTF. Written as DNA, the CDR3 is TGCAGCGTTGGGACCCCCTGGGGTGGCTACACCTTC.

Many counts were recorded for this clonotype. The genes are TRBV20-1 and TRBJ2-3; no clear D. This CDR3 spans 14 amino acids. V shed 5 bases and J shed 0 bases, with 12 bases lying between them. Germline lookup yields CDR1 DFQATT and CDR2 SNEGSKA (reference sequence). The CDR3 here is CSAHSHTSTDTQYF. In DNA, the CDR3 is TGCAGTGCTCACAGTCATACTAGCACAGATACGCAGTATTTT.